This TCR beta chain was captured in a study of blood T cell repertoires in COVID-19. Everyone who took part was roughly 18 to 100 years old, and they came from about 23 US areas. Cohort assignment relied on participant-reported clinical history. The assay was immunoSEQ multiplex PCR, and TCRdb's table has in-frame clones only and misses some. Of over 200,000 clones detected, 80% to 90% appear once; the ten largest clones hold 3.7%. The CDR3 is made up of 16 amino acids. Germline CDR1 MDHEN, CDR2 SYDVKM. The junction had 4 bases not matched to a gene; V was cut back by 3 bases and J by 0 bases. The TCR comes from a woman between 25 and 40 years old who had been exposed to COVID-19. The sample comprised PBMCs or T cells enriched from blood (not recorded which). This chain links TRBV28 with TRBJ2-1; 8 positions agree with TRBD2. The CDR3 DNA sequence: TGTGCCAGCAGTTTCCGACTAGCGTCCTCCTACAATGAGCAGTTCTTC. This gives the protein CASSFRLASSYNEQFF.